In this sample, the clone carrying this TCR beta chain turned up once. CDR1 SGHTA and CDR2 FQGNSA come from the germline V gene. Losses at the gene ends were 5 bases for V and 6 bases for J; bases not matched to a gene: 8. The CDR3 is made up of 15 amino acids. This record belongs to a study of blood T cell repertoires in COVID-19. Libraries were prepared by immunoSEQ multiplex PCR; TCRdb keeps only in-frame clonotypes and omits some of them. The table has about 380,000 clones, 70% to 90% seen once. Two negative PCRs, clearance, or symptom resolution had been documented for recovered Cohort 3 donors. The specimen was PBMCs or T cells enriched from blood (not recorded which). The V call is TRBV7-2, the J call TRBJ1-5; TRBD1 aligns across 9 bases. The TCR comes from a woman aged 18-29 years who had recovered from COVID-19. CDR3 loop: CASSSRGTGIQPQHF. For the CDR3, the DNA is TGTGCCAGCAGCAGCCGTGGGACAGGGATTCAGCCCCAGCATTTT.